The source of this T cell receptor beta chain is a study of CD8+CD57+ T cells in acquired aplastic anemia. Across the study: Sorting CD4+ and CD8+ cells gave DNA averaging approximately 3 ug.

Study-level results: The study identified roughly 29 CD8+ CDR3 sequences shared by patients and controls.

As for this clonotype: Antigen specificity is unknown.

Genomic DNA acted as the template from which TCR beta VDJ combination and CDR3 sequence profiling were carried out. One entry per CDR3 protein, called by TCRdb with MiXCR from the reads. The sample lists about 200,000 distinct CDR3 sequences; almost 50% were seen once. Trimming removed 6 bases at V and 8 bases at J, with 13 bases between. The CDR3 totals 13 residues. Sequencing was done on patients that had shown CD8+CD57+ cell expansion by flow cytometry. All patients had severe acquired aplastic anemia. Blood was sampled before the patients had received any therapy. The sequenced material came from sorted CD4+, CD8+, or CD8+CD57+ T cells (not recorded which) from PBMCs. The rearrangement links TRBV12-3 or TRBV12-4 to TRBJ1-4; a possible D gene is TRBD1 (6 bases). This TCR was recovered from a human donor with aplastic anemia. The CDR3 is CASSSGRGEKLFF. In DNA, the CDR3 is TGTGCCAGCAGCTCGGGCAGGGGAGAAAAACTGTTTTTT.